One sample yielded the 31 T cell receptor beta chains listed below, sequenced in a study of T cell responses to AZD1222 COVID-19 vaccine. TCRdb's table, derived via immunoSEQ multiplex PCR, lists solely in-frame clones and lacks some. The sample includes 100,000 or so clones, about 88% of them seen just once. The sample consisted of peripheral blood, taken on day 0 of AZD1222 vaccination. All receptors derive from an adult in good health.

The CDR3 protein is CASSIRSGSYEQYF. CDR3 bases: TGTGCCAGTAGTATAAGAAGCGGGAGCTACGAGCAGTACTTC. This rearrangement joins TRBV19 to TRBJ2-7, with TRBD2 matching over 8 bases. The V segment lost 2 bases and the J segment 3 bases; nucleotides outside the gene matches: 3. Germline loops: CDR1 LNHDA, CDR2 SQIVND (reference sequence). The CDR3 loop spans 14 amino acids.

The gene calls are TRBV21-1 and TRBJ2-5; the D call of TRBD2 is as the table states it, not checked on the DNA. TRBV21-1 represents a pseudogene. The CDR3 consists of 15 residues. The chain's CDR3 is CEGWGCQQGGKTQYF. CDR3 nucleotides: TGCGAAGGGTGGGGGTGCCAGCAGGGAGGCAAGACCCAGTACTTC.

The rearrangement links TRBV5-1 to TRBJ1-1; D not resolved. V was trimmed by 5 bases and J by 2 bases, leaving 10 bases between them. The CDR3 covers 13 residues. Germline CDR1 and CDR2: SGHRS and YFSETQ. CDR3 in DNA: TGCGCCAGCAGTCCACTAGGTAACACTGAAGCTTTCTTT. Protein product: CASSPLGNTEAFF.

The chain carries TRBV4-2 and TRBJ1-4, with 7 positions matching TRBD1. Germline V gives CDR1 LGHNA, CDR2 YNFKEQ. The CDR3 extends over 15 amino acids. The trim removed 0 bases at V and 4 bases at J, leaving 2 bases unmatched. CDR3 residues: CASSQEQGVNEKLFF. CDR3 bases: TGTGCCAGCAGCCAAGAGCAGGGGGTTAATGAAAAACTGTTTTTT.

Only a few counts were recorded for this clone. Additional DNA sequences in this sample encode the identical CDR3. The V call is TRBV30, the J call TRBJ1-3; TRBD1 aligns across 7 bases. The CDR3 runs to 15 residues. The V gene's germline CDR1 is GTSNPN and CDR2 SVGIG (reference sequence). Trimming at V came to 2 bases and at J to 0 bases, leaving 4 bases not matched to a gene. The CDR3 nucleotides are TGTGCCTGGAGTAGGGACAGCGGCTCTGGAAACACCATATATTTT. It specifies CAWSRDSGSGNTIYF.

The V and J genes are TRBV29-1 and TRBJ2-5; 11 positions match TRBD2. This CDR3 has 14 residues. Losses at the gene ends were 4 bases for V and 0 bases for J; bases not matched to a gene: 1. Germline V lookup: CDR1 SQVTM, CDR2 ANQGSEA. The CDR3 loop reads CSVGGLADQETQYF. The CDR3 coding sequence is TGCAGCGTTGGGGGACTAGCGGACCAAGAGACCCAGTACTTC.

The CDR3 DNA follows: TGCGCCAGCAGCTTAAGCCCTAATGAAAAACTGTTTTTT. Its protein is CASSLSPNEKLFF. This chain joins TRBV5-1 and TRBJ1-4; the D is unclear. The CDR3 runs 13 residues. CDR1 SGHRS and CDR2 YFSETQ come from the germline V gene. The germline V and J ends were trimmed by 2 bases and 3 bases, with 5 bases remaining between them.

V usage is TRBV6-5 and J usage is TRBJ2-7, with D hard to call. Trimming stripped 2 bases from V and 4 bases from J, with 12 bases between. CDR3 length: 14 residues. Germline V gene sequence: CDR1 MNHEY, CDR2 SVGAGI. In nucleotides, the CDR3 is TGTGCCAGCAGTTACACCCCAGGTATATACGAGCAGTACTTC. It encodes CASSYTPGIYEQYF.

The chain employs TRBV12-3 or TRBV12-4 and TRBJ2-7; TRBD1 matches at 11 bases. The CDR3 length is 13 residues. V lost 6 bases and J lost 7; bases outside the gene matches: 5. The CDR3 is CASSGQGAREQYF. In nucleotides, the CDR3 is TGTGCCAGCAGCGGACAGGGGGCGAGGGAGCAGTACTTC.

CDR3 nucleotide sequence: TGTGCCAGCAGCTATGGACCCCAACTAGCCAAAAACATTCAGTACTTC. It specifies CASSYGPQLAKNIQYF. The chain is built from TRBV11-2 and TRBJ2-4; D remains ambiguous. The CDR3 is 16 amino acids. The V and J ends lost 4 bases and 0 bases respectively, with 13 bases between them. Germline CDR1 is SGHAT and CDR2 is FQNNGV.

The chain is built from TRBV10-2 and TRBJ1-1, with TRBD1 as a possible D gene (6 bases). Per germline, CDR1 WSHSY and CDR2 SAAADI. The germline V and J ends were trimmed by 7 bases and 5 bases, with 17 bases remaining between them. This CDR3 is built from 14 residues. DNA for the CDR3: TGCGCCAGCACTCAACAGGGCTCGAGGACTGAAGCTTTCTTT. This encodes CASTQQGSRTEAFF.

The chain combines TRBV12-3 or TRBV12-4 with TRBJ1-1, with D unresolved. CDR3 length: 13 residues. Trimming pared 5 bases from V and 3 bases from J, leaving 10 bases between. The chain's CDR3 is CASSMTRDTEAFF. Here the CDR3 DNA reads TGTGCCAGCAGTATGACCCGGGACACTGAAGCTTTCTTT.

The chain joins TRBV5-5 to TRBJ2-3; D not certain. The CDR3 is 13 amino acids. The germline CDR1 and CDR2 sequences are SGHKS and YYEKEE (reference sequence). Trimming took 2 bases from V and 4 from J, leaving 8 bases between them. DNA of the CDR3: TGTGCCAGCAGCTTACCCCGCGCAGATACGCAGTATTTT. Protein product: CASSLPRADTQYF.

V gene TRBV6-1 combines with J gene TRBJ2-7, with a weak D call TRBD1 (5 bases). This CDR3 has 15 residues. V shed 2 bases and J shed 2 bases, with 13 bases lying between them. CDR1 is MNHNS and CDR2 is SASEGT in the germline V gene. CDR3 sequence (DNA): TGTGCCAGCAGTGAAACCCCGCAGGGTCCCTACGAGCAGTACTTC. It translates to CASSETPQGPYEQYF.

V usage is TRBV7-2 and J usage is TRBJ1-4; D not certain. There are 14 residues in the CDR3. V lost 1 base, J lost 6 bases, and 9 bases lay in between. Germline CDR1 reads SGHTA; CDR2 reads FQGNSA. The CDR3 DNA reads TGTGCCAGCAGCTTAGGGACCGGCTATGAAAAACTGTTTTTT. Its translation is CASSLGTGYEKLFF.

V and J are TRBV19 and TRBJ2-3, with TRBD2 matching over 7 bases. Trimming at V came to 4 bases and at J to 0 bases, leaving 10 bases not matched to a gene. Germline V CDR1 and CDR2: LNHDA, SQIVND (reference sequence). This CDR3 has 17 amino acids. The CDR3 region is CASSSRGAGVSTDTQYF. DNA for the CDR3: TGTGCCAGTAGTAGCCGAGGGGCGGGGGTAAGCACAGATACGCAGTATTTT.

The V call is TRBV2, the J call TRBJ1-6; D is unresolved. The CDR3 totals 13 residues. Germline V gene data show CDR1 as SNHLY and CDR2 as FYNNEI. The V end lost 7 bases, the J end lost 8 bases, and 12 bases lay between the germline ends. The DNA of the CDR3 is TGTGCCAGCAAGGGTGGTCTTGATTCACCCCTCCACTTT. This gives the protein CASKGGLDSPLHF.

The chain is built from TRBV20-1 and TRBJ1-3; no clear D gene. The length of the CDR3 is 11 residues. Per the germline V gene, CDR1 is DFQATT and CDR2 is SNEGSKA (reference sequence). V lost 3 bases to trimming and J lost 8 bases, with 8 bases between them. CDR3 protein: CSARSRDTIYF. CDR3 in DNA: TGCAGTGCTAGGTCAAGGGACACCATATATTTT.

The chain is built from TRBV5-8 and TRBJ1-1; D is perhaps TRBD1 (6 bases). Germline V lookup: CDR1 SGHTS, CDR2 YDEGEE. V was cut by 4 bases and J by 3 bases, with 16 bases left in between. The CDR3 is 15 amino acids. The CDR3 is CASSEETGKYTEAFF. The CDR3 bases are TGTGCCAGCAGCGAGGAGACAGGAAAGTACACTGAAGCTTTCTTT. The full variable domain, completed using reference TRBV5-8 and TRBJ1-1, is EAGVTQSPTHLIKTRGQQATLRCSPISGHTSVYWYQQALGLGLQFLLWYDEGEERNRGNFPPRFSGRQFPNYSSELNVNALELEDSALYLCASSEETGKYTEAFFGQGTRLTVV.

The CDR3: CASSERLAANTGELFF. The DNA for the CDR3 is TGCGCCAGCAGTGAGAGACTAGCAGCCAACACCGGGGAGCTGTTTTTT. The gene calls are TRBV5-1 and TRBJ2-2, with 7 bases aligning to TRBD2. CDR3 length: 16 residues. Germline CDR1 is SGHRS and CDR2 is YFSETQ. After removal of 5 bases from V and 2 bases from J, the junction contained 9 bases not matched to a gene.

This chain uses TRBV28 with TRBJ1-5; 8 bases align to TRBD1. CDR3 length equals 19 residues. Germline-derived CDR1 and CDR2 are MDHEN and SYDVKM. Germline trimming cut 1 base from V and 0 bases from J; bases unmatched to any gene: 11. CDR3 region: CASSLFPRGLVGSNQPQHF. The CDR3 bases are TGTGCCAGCAGTTTATTCCCCAGGGGGCTAGTTGGTAGCAATCAGCCCCAGCATTTT.

Here the CDR3 DNA reads TGTGCCAGCAGCCAAGGGGGGAGGACCGGGAAGCCAGGAGACGAGCAGTACTTC. Its protein is CASSQGGRTGKPGDEQYF. The chain employs TRBV4-2 and TRBJ2-7, with TRBD2 as a possible D gene (6 bases). V shed 1 base and J shed 5 bases, with 24 bases lying between them. Germline V gene data show CDR1 as LGHNA and CDR2 as YNFKEQ. This CDR3 has 18 amino acids.

The rearrangement links TRBV5-1 to TRBJ2-3, with a possible D match to TRBD2 (6 bases). Germline lookup yields CDR1 SGHRS and CDR2 YFSETQ. This CDR3 is built from 16 residues. V lost 2 bases, J lost 5 bases, and 18 bases lay in between. The CDR3, as DNA: TGCGCCAGCAGCTTAGAGGGACTCTACGACGGAGATACGCAGTATTTT. This encodes CASSLEGLYDGDTQYF.

The chain recombines TRBV19 with TRBJ2-5; no definite D call. CDR1 is LNHDA and CDR2 is SQIVND in the germline V gene (reference sequence). Trimming stripped 3 bases from V and 5 bases from J, with 4 bases between. The CDR3 spans 11 residues. CDR3 in amino acids: CASSMGETQYF. In DNA, the CDR3 is TGTGCCAGTAGTATGGGCGAGACCCAGTACTTC.

The chain has TRBV15 and TRBJ1-5; D call uncertain. V was shortened by 8 bases and J by 5 bases, with 4 bases between the two germline ends. Germline values: CDR1 LNHNV, CDR2 YYDKDF (reference sequence). This CDR3 region has 10 residues. This chain's CDR3 is CATGDQPQHF. The CDR3 DNA sequence: TGTGCCACCGGTGATCAGCCCCAGCATTTT.

The V and J genes are TRBV12-3 or TRBV12-4 and TRBJ1-2; TRBD1 aligns across 7 bases. Unmatched junction bases numbered 9, after V lost 6 bases and J lost 8 bases. The CDR3 spans 13 residues. The CDR3 here is CASSLTGVGGYTF. The CDR3 bases are TGTGCCAGCAGCCTAACAGGGGTTGGGGGCTACACCTTC.

V gene TRBV18 combines with J gene TRBJ1-3; the D is unclear. V was cut by 1 base and J by 4 bases, with 17 bases left in between. CDR1 and CDR2 from the germline V gene are KGHSH and LQKENI. The CDR3 length is 17 residues. DNA of the CDR3: TGTGCCAGCTCACCACGGGGTCAGGCGGATCTGGGAAACACCATATATTTT. Amino acids: CASSPRGQADLGNTIYF.

The rearrangement links TRBV29-1 to TRBJ2-4; possibly TRBD1 or TRBD2 for D (6 bases each). The CDR3 runs 15 residues. The germline V gene has CDR1 SQVTM and CDR2 ANQGSEA. Trimming removed 7 bases at V and 3 bases at J, with 19 bases between. Written as DNA, the CDR3 is TGCAGCGCCGAGGAGGGAACAGGGTTCAAAAACATTCAGTACTTC. As protein: CSAEEGTGFKNIQYF.

The CDR3 region has the DNA TGTGCCAGCATGGGAGGGACCTATGGCTACACCTTC. Amino acid sequence: CASMGGTYGYTF. The rearrangement links TRBV25-1 to TRBJ1-2; D perhaps matches TRBD1 (5 bases). The CDR3 consists of 12 residues. CDR1 MGHDK and CDR2 SYGVNS come from the germline V gene. Trimming removed 7 bases at V and 4 bases at J, with 10 bases between.

V is TRBV18 and J is TRBJ1-4, with D perhaps matching TRBD1 (5 bases). Germline CDR1 KGHSH, CDR2 LQKENI. The length of the CDR3 is 13 residues. Deletions cut 3 bases from V and 8 bases from J, with 10 bases between. The CDR3 nucleotides are TGTGCCAGCTCACCGGGGCAGCGGGAAAAACTGTTTTTT. Its protein is CASSPGQREKLFF.

The J gene is TRBJ2-3, the V gene TRBV30, with 9 bases aligning to TRBD1. V lost 1 base and J lost 2; bases outside the gene matches: 4. The CDR3 has 15 residues. CDR1 is GTSNPN, CDR2 SVGIG, per germline (reference sequence). For the CDR3, the DNA is TGTGCCTGGAGTGAGGGGACAGGGCACACAGATACGCAGTATTTT. As protein: CAWSEGTGHTDTQYF.